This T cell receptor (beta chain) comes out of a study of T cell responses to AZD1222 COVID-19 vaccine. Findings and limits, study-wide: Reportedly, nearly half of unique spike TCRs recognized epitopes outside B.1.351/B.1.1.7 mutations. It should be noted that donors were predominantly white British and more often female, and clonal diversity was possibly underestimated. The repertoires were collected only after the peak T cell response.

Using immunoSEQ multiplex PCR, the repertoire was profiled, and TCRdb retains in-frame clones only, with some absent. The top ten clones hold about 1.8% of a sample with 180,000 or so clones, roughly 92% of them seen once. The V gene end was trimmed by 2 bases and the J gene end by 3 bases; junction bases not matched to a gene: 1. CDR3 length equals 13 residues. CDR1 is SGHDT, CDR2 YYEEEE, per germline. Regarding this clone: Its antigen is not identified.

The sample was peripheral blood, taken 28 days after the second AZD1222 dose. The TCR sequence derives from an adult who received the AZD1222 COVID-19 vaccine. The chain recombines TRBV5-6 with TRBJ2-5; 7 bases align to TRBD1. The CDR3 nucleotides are TGTGCCAGCAGCTTCGACAGGGAAGAGACCCAGTACTTC. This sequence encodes CASSFDREETQYF. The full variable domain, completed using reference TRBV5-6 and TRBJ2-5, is DAGVTQSPTHLIKTRGQQVTLRCSPKSGHDTVSWYQQALGQGPQFIFQYYEEEERQRGNFPDRFSGHQFPNYSSELNVNALLLGDSALYLCASSFDREETQYFGPGTRLLVL.